These T cell receptor beta chains were read from a single sample in a study of spatial heterogeneity in lung cancer. A single record per CDR3 protein comes from TCRdb applying MiXCR to the 5' RACE reads. The repertoire includes about 27,000 distinct CDR3 sequences, approximately 5.9% of them detected once, and approximately 24% sits in the top ten. The sequenced sample was PBMCs, obtained at follow-up. The receptors were gathered from a female donor with early-stage non-small cell lung cancer. Each CDR3 is given without its conserved first and last residue.

len: 9; v_gene: TRBV30; CDR3aa: AWEGGGIQY
len: 16; v_gene: TRBV25-1; CDR3aa: ASSGGQKQGEDTDTQY
len: 12; v_gene: TRBV12-3/TRBV12-4; CDR3aa: AITRRGGLDEQF
len: 14; v_gene: TRBV19; CDR3aa: ASSIRQGPGTDTQY
len: 13; v_gene: TRBV12-3/TRBV12-4; CDR3aa: ASSFGQISNQPQH
len: 9; v_gene: TRBV7-9; CDR3aa: ASALNTEAF
len: 11; v_gene: TRBV4-3; CDR3aa: ASSPTTGAMQF
len: 11; v_gene: TRBV11-1; CDR3aa: ASAEGSTGELF
len: 12; v_gene: TRBV10-3; CDR3aa: AIRPQANTGELF
len: 12; v_gene: TRBV12-3/TRBV12-4; CDR3aa: ASTPSGVSYEQY
len: 14; v_gene: TRBV5-1; CDR3aa: ASSYTGGPTNYGYT
len: 9; v_gene: TRBV6-5; CDR3aa: ASSWKGEQY
len: 13; v_gene: TRBV7-9; CDR3aa: ASSSQTGRNEKLF
len: 11; v_gene: TRBV10-3; CDR3aa: AMQEGAGNEQF
len: 12; v_gene: TRBV7-2; CDR3aa: ASSLDRGVDGYT
len: 12; v_gene: TRBV7-2; CDR3aa: ASSRLAGVETQY
len: 13; v_gene: TRBV20-1; CDR3aa: SARDLLAGDDEQF
len: 13; v_gene: TRBV3-1; CDR3aa: ASSQGTSGVETQY
len: 11; v_gene: TRBV15; CDR3aa: ATSPMGGWEQY
len: 11; v_gene: TRBV9; CDR3aa: ASSVAGNNEQF
len: 12; v_gene: TRBV6-5; CDR3aa: ASSINIGFQPQH
len: 14; v_gene: TRBV15; CDR3aa: ATSRQQNSFGNTIY
len: 11; v_gene: TRBV3-1; CDR3aa: ASSQVRGEKLF
len: 11; v_gene: TRBV11-2; CDR3aa: ASRSSGGNEQY
len: 12; v_gene: TRBV6-6; CDR3aa: ASRTQIGGYEQY
len: 11; v_gene: TRBV14; CDR3aa: ASSQDLEGGYT
len: 12; v_gene: TRBV20-1; CDR3aa: SAISGSSYNEQF
len: 11; v_gene: TRBV11-2; CDR3aa: ASSPSESYGYT
len: 12; v_gene: TRBV7-2; CDR3aa: ASSLMGGAETQY
len: 13; v_gene: TRBV7-7; CDR3aa: ASSLGDAGSYEQY
len: 12; v_gene: TRBV7-2; CDR3aa: ASGEGFSTDTQY
len: 9; v_gene: TRBV6-5; CDR3aa: ASGKNYGYT
len: 12; v_gene: TRBV6-1; CDR3aa: ASSDTGGPYEQY
len: 13; v_gene: TRBV28; CDR3aa: ASRTGGGIGTEAF
len: 13; v_gene: TRBV7-2; CDR3aa: SSSLAWGPIQPQH
len: 11; v_gene: TRBV29-1; CDR3aa: SAGDRGGYGYT
len: 14; v_gene: TRBV10-3; CDR3aa: AISESKGAVSYEQY
len: 13; v_gene: TRBV27; CDR3aa: ASSFGTQGTNEQF
len: 17; v_gene: TRBV28; CDR3aa: ASSSPTRTSGGGTDTQY
len: 14; v_gene: TRBV4-2; CDR3aa: ASSRRLADNTGELF
len: 16; v_gene: TRBV7-2; CDR3aa: ASSLAITRVEVRYEQY